The TCR beta chain described here comes from a study of blood T cell repertoires in COVID-19. About the study: The cDNA or gDNA used as material had been derived from T cells, B-cell-depleted T cells, or PBMCs.

Trimming cost V 4 bases and J 7 bases; bases outside gene matches: 8. The germline CDR1 and CDR2 sequences are MNHEY and SMNVEV (reference sequence). This CDR3 is built from 15 residues. As originally analysed: Researchers report that nucleated cell counts were estimated from reference gene primer amplification. The method was immunoSEQ multiplex PCR; TCRdb's version includes in-frame clones alone and lacks a portion of them. That table gives V, J and clone size, and the DNA gave D and trimming. The sample holds some 290,000 clones, roughly 83% seen once. The chain employs TRBV27 and TRBJ2-1, with TRBD2 identical over 9 bases. The sequence derives from a man in his 60s who had recovered from COVID-19. What was sequenced was peripheral blood. The CDR3 region has the DNA TGTGCCAGCAGTTCGAGCGGGGGGATACTGAATGAGCAGTTCTTC. Its translation is CASSSSGGILNEQFF.